This TCR beta chain was sequenced during a study of Ad26.COV2.S vaccination and SARS-CoV-2 variants. Study-wide points: Responses of T cells in total may have been underestimated by the TCR breadth and depth analyses. CD8+ and CD4+ T cells specific for spike reportedly responded with substantial breadth after vaccination. Participants in the vaccine arm had higher spike-specific TCR breadth; placebo recipients had lower.

To note about this clone: The antigen remains undetermined.

The CDR3 covers 16 residues. After removal of 7 bases from V and 4 bases from J, the junction contained 10 bases not matched to a gene. From germline, CDR1 is SGHRS and CDR2 YFSETQ. Data came from immunoSEQ multiplex PCR; TCRdb stores just in-frame clones and leaves some out. The repertoire holds under 95,000 clones, 82% seen once, with roughly 15% in the top ten. The V call is TRBV5-1, the J call TRBJ2-1; 11 nucleotides match TRBD2. Material: peripheral blood, obtained after recovery from COVID-19. This clonotype originated in a human donor who had recovered from COVID-19. CDR3 sequence: CASAGTSGWEYNEQFF. The CDR3 DNA reads as TGCGCCAGCGCCGGGACTAGCGGTTGGGAGTACAATGAGCAGTTCTTC. Supplemented by reference TRBV5-1 and TRBJ2-1, the full variable domain reads KAGVTQTPRYLIKTRGQQVTLSCSPISGHRSVSWYQQTPGQGLQFLFEYFSETQRNKGNFPGRFSGRQFSNSRSEMNVSTLELGDSALYLCASAGTSGWEYNEQFFGPGTRLTVL.